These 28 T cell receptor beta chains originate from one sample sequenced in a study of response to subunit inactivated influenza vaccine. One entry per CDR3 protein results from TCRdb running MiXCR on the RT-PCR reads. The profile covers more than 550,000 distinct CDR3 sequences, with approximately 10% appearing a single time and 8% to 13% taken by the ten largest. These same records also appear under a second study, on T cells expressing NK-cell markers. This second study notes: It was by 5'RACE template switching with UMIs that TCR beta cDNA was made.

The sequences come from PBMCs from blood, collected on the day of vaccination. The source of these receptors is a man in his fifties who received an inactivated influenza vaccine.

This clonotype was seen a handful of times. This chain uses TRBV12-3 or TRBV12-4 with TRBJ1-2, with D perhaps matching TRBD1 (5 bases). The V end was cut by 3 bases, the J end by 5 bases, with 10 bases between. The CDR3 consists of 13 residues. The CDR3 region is CASSFDSRYGYTF. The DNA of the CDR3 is TGTGCCAGCAGTTTTGACAGTAGATATGGCTACACCTTC.

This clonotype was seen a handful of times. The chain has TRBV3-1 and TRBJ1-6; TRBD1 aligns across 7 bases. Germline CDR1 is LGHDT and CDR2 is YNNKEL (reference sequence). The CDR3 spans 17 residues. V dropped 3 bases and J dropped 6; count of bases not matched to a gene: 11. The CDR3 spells CASSQSSARTGNSPLHF. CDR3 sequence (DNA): TGTGCCAGCAGCCAGTCCTCCGCTAGGACAGGTAATTCACCCCTCCACTTT.

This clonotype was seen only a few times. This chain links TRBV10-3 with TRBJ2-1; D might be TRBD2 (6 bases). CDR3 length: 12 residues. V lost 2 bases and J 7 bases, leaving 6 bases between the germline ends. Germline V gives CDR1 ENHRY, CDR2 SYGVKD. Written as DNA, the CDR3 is TGTGCCATCAGTGAGCTAGCGAATGAGCAGTTCTTC. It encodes CAISELANEQFF.

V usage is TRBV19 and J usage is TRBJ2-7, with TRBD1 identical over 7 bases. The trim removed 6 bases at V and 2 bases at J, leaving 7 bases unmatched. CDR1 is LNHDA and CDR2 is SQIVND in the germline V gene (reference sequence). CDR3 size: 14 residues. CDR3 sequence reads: CASSRDRAAYEQYF. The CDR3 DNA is TGTGCCAGTAGCAGAGACAGGGCGGCCTACGAGCAGTACTTC.

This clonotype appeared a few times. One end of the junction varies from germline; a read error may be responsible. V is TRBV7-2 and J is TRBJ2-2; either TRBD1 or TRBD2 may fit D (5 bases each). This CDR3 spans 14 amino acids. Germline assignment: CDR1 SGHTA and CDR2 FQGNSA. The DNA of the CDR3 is TGTGCCAGCAGCTTAGGGGGTGTGGCCGGGGACCTGTTTTTT. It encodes CASSLGGVAGDLFF.

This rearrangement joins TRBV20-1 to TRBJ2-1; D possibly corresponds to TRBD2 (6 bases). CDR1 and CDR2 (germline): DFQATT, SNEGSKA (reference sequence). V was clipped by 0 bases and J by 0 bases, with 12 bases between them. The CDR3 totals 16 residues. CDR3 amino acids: CSARDHSGSSYNEQFF. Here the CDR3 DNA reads TGCAGTGCTAGAGATCATTCCGGGAGCTCCTACAATGAGCAGTTCTTC.

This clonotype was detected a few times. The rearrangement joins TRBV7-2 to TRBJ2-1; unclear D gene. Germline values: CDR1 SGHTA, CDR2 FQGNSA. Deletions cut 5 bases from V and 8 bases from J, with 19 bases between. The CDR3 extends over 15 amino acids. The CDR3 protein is CASSPPGAPDHEQFF. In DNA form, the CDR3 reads TGTGCCAGCAGCCCACCCGGAGCTCCGGACCATGAGCAGTTCTTC. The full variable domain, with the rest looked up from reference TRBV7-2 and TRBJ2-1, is GAGVSQSPSNKVTEKGKDVELRCDPISGHTALYWYRQSLGQGLEFLIYFQGNSAPDKSGLPSDRFSAERTGGSVSTLTIQRTQQEDSAVYLCASSPPGAPDHEQFFGPGTRLTVL.

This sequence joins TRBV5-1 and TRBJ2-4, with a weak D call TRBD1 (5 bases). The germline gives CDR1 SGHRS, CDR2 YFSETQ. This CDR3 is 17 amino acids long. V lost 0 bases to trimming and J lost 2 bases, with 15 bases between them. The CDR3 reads CASSLEGRAGSKNIQYF. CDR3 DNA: TGCGCCAGCAGCTTGGAGGGTAGGGCAGGGTCCAAAAACATTCAGTACTTC.

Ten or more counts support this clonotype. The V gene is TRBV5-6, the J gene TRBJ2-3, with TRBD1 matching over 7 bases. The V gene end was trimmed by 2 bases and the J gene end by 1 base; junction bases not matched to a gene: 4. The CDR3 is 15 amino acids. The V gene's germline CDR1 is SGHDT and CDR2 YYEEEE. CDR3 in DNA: TGTGCCAGCAGCTTTGACAGGGTAGGCACAGATACGCAGTATTTT. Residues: CASSFDRVGTDTQYF.

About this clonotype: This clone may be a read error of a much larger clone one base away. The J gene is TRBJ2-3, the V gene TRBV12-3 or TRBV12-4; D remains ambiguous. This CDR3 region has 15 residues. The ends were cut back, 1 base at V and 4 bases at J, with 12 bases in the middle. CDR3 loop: CASSLVRAEADTQYF. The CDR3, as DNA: TGTGCCAGCAGTTTAGTCCGAGCTGAGGCAGATACGCAGTATTTT.

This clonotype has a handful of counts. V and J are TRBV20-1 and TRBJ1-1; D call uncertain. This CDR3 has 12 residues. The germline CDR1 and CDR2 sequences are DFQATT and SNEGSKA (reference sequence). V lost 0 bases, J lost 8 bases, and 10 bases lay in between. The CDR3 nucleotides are TGCAGTGCTAGAGAAGCTCCAACAGAAGCTTTCTTT. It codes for CSAREAPTEAFF.

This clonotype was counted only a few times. CDR3 loop: CASSSLAGGPYTQYF. The CDR3 DNA follows: TGTGCCAGCAGCTCACTAGCGGGAGGGCCATATACGCAGTATTTT. The genes are TRBV7-2 and TRBJ2-3; 13 bases are a match to TRBD2. The CDR3 totals 15 residues. The V and J ends lost 4 bases and 7 bases, in that order; junction bases with no gene match: 5. Germline V gene lookup returns CDR1 SGHTA and CDR2 FQGNSA.

The CDR3 is CASSSGGLTYEQYF. The CDR3 DNA sequence: TGTGCCAGCAGCTCAGGGGGTCTTACCTACGAGCAGTACTTC. The chain recombines TRBV6-1 with TRBJ2-7; 7 bases agree with TRBD1. The CDR3 runs to 14 residues. Germline V gives CDR1 MNHNS, CDR2 SASEGT. J lost 2 bases, V lost 6 bases, and 7 bases had no gene match.

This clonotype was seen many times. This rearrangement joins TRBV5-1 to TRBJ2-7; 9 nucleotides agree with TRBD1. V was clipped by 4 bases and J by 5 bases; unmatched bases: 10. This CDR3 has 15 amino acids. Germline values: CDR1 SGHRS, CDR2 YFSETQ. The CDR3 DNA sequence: TGCGCCAGCAGCGCGGCCGGGACAGGGAGCCACGAGCAGTACTTC. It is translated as CASSAAGTGSHEQYF.

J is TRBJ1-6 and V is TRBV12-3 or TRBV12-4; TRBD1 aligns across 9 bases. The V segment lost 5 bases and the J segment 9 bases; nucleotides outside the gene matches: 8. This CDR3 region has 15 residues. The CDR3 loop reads CASSPLGTGSSPLHF. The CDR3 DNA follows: TGTGCCAGCAGTCCCCTGGGGACAGGGAGTTCACCCCTCCACTTT.

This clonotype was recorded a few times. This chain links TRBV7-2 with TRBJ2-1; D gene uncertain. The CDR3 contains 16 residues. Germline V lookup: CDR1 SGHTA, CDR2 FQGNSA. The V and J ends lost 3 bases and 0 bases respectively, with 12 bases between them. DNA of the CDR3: TGTGCCAGCAGCTTCCTAAACACACACTCCTACAATGAGCAGTTCTTC. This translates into CASSFLNTHSYNEQFF.

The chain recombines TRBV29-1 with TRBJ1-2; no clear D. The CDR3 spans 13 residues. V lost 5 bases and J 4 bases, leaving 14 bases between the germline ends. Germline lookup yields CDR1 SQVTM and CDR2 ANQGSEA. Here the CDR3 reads CSVTQAAGYGYTF. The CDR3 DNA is TGCAGCGTTACTCAGGCTGCAGGCTATGGCTACACCTTC.

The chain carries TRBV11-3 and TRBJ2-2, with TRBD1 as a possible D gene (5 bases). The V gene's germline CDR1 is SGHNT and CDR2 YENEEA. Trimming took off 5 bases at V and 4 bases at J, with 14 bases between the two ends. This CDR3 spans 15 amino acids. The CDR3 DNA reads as TGTGCCAGCAGCCTCGAGGCAGGGATCACCGGGGAGCTGTTTTTT. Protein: CASSLEAGITGELFF.

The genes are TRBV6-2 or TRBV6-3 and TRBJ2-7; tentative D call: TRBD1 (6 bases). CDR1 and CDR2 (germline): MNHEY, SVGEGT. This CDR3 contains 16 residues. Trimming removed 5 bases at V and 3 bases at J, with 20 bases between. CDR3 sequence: CASSTGQPTNLYEQYF. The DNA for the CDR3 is TGTGCCAGCAGTACAGGACAGCCCACTAACCTCTACGAGCAGTACTTC.

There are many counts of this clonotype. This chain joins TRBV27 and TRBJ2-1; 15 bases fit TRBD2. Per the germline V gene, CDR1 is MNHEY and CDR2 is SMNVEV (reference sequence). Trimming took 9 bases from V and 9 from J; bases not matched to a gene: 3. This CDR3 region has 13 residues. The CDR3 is CARPGLAGGEQFF. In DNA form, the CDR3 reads TGTGCCAGACCGGGACTAGCGGGAGGTGAGCAGTTCTTC.

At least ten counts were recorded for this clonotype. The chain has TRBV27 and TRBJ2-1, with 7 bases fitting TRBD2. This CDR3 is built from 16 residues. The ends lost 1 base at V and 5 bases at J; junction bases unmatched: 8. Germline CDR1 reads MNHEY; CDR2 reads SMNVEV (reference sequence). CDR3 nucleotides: TGTGCCAGCAGTTTATTGGTCGGGAGGTCCCACAATGAGCAGTTCTTC. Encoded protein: CASSLLVGRSHNEQFF.

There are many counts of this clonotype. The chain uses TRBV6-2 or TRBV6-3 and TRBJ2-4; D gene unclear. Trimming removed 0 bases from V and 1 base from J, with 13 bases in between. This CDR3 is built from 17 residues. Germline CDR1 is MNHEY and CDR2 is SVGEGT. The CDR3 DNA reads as TGTGCCAGCAGTTACTCTGGGTTATCGCTGGCCAAAAACATTCAGTACTTC. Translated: CASSYSGLSLAKNIQYF.

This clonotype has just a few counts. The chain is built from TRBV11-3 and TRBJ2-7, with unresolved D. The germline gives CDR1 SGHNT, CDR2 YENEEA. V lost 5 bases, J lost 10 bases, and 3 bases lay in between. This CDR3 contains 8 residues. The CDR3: CASSPQYF. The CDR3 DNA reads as TGTGCCAGCAGCCCCCAGTACTTC.

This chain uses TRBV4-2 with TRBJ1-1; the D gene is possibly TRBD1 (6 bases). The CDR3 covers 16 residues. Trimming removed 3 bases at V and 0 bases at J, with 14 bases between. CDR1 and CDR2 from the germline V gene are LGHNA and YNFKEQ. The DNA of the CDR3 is TGTGCCAGCAGCCATGATCTACAGGGCATGAACACTGAAGCTTTCTTT. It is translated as CASSHDLQGMNTEAFF.

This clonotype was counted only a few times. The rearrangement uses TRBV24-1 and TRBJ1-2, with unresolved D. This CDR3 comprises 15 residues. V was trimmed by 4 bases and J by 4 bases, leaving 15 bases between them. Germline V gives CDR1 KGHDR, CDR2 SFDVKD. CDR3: CATSDPRTGIYGYTF. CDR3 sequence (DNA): TGTGCCACCAGTGACCCTCGGACGGGTATCTATGGCTACACCTTC.

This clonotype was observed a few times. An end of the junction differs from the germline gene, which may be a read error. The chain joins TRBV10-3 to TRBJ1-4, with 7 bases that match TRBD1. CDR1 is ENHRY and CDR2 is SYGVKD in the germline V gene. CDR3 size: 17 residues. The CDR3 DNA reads TGTGCCACCAGTGGGTTACGACAGGGCAAGGAGAAGGAAAAACTGTTTTTT. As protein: CATSGLRQGKEKEKLFF.

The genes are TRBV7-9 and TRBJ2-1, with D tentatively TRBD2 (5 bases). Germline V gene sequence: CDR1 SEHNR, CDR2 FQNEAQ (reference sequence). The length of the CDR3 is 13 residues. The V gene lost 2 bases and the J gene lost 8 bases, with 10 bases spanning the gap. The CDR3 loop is CASSLLTGDEQFF. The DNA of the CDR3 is TGTGCCAGCAGCTTATTGACCGGGGATGAGCAGTTCTTC.

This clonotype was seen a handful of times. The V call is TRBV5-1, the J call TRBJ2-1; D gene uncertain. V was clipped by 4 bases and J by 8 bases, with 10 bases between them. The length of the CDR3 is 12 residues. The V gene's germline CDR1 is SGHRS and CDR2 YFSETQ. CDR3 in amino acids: CASSRQVDEQFF. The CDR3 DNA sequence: TGCGCCAGCAGCCGACAAGTGGATGAGCAGTTCTTC.